Each of the 14 T cell receptor beta chains below was sequenced from the same sample in a study of Ad26.COV2.S vaccination and SARS-CoV-2 variants. Data came from immunoSEQ multiplex PCR; TCRdb stores just in-frame clones and leaves some out. The sample yields fewer than 400,000 clones, roughly 90% seen once. Treatment defined: 15 to 20 received Ad26.COV2.S at low or high dose, single or two shots; about five received placebo; per-sample allocation not given. Specimens were obtained on day 63 following the first vaccine or placebo injection. The sequencing here drew on peripheral blood, taken in a trial of Ad26.COV2.S vaccine versus placebo. The receptors shown here come from a person aged 18-60 years who received the Ad26.COV2.S COVID-19 vaccine or a placebo.

This sequence joins TRBV19 and TRBJ1-1; D is uncertain. The germline gives CDR1 LNHDA, CDR2 SQIVND (reference sequence). The length of the CDR3 is 13 residues. V lost 3 bases, J lost 2 bases, and 7 bases lay in between. Written as DNA, the CDR3 is TGTGCCAGTAGTATTTTCAGCAACACTGAAGCTTTCTTT. It encodes CASSIFSNTEAFF.

This clone was found a few times. This chain uses TRBV18 with TRBJ1-2; D gene ambiguous. V was shortened by 6 bases and J by 8 bases, with 19 bases between the two germline ends. Germline CDR1 and CDR2: KGHSH and LQKENI. The CDR3 spans 14 residues. The CDR3 DNA reads as TGTGCCAGCTCCCAGAGGACGGCGGCCACCGGCTACACCTTC. Encoded protein: CASSQRTAATGYTF.

The chain couples TRBV5-4 to TRBJ2-7; D not resolved. V shed 0 bases and J shed 2 bases, with 9 bases lying between them. Germline V gene sequence: CDR1 SGHNT, CDR2 YYREEE (reference sequence). The CDR3 runs 14 residues. CDR3 in amino acids: CASSLAGSPYEQYF. In DNA, the CDR3 is TGTGCCAGCAGCTTGGCCGGGTCCCCCTACGAGCAGTACTTC.

This clone was found once. This chain joins TRBV4-1 and TRBJ1-2; unclear D gene. Germline V CDR1 and CDR2: MGHRA, YSYEKL. The CDR3 extends over 13 amino acids. V was shortened by 4 bases and J by 3 bases, with 9 bases between the two germline ends. The chain's CDR3 is CASSRTGDYGYTF. The CDR3, as DNA: TGCGCCAGCAGCCGAACCGGGGACTATGGCTACACCTTC.

This clone was recorded a few times. The rearrangement joins TRBV6-2 or TRBV6-3 to TRBJ1-2; D not resolved. In germline, CDR1 is MNHEY, CDR2 SVGEGT. Trimming pared 2 bases from V and 2 bases from J, leaving 6 bases between. This CDR3 is built from 13 residues. CDR3 in DNA: TGTGCCAGCAGTTACAACCCAAACTATGGCTACACCTTC. It codes for CASSYNPNYGYTF.

The chain employs TRBV7-2 and TRBJ2-2; perhaps D is TRBD1 or TRBD2 (6 bases each). V was pared by 2 bases and J by 6 bases, with 16 bases between. Germline V gene data show CDR1 as SGHTA and CDR2 as FQGNSA. This CDR3 region has 16 residues. The CDR3 loop reads CASSLSGARMAGELFF. The CDR3 nucleotides read TGTGCCAGCAGCTTATCGGGGGCGCGAATGGCCGGGGAGCTGTTTTTT.

In regard to this clone: This specimen includes other DNA sequences encoding the same CDR3. This chain joins TRBV5-1 and TRBJ2-1; 8 bases line up with TRBD2. The germline gives CDR1 SGHRS, CDR2 YFSETQ. The J segment lost 0 bases and the V segment lost 5 bases, leaving 7 bases of the junction unmatched. There are 16 residues in the CDR3. CDR3 DNA sequence: TGCGCCAGCAGTCCGACTAGCGCGAGCTCCTACAATGAGCAGTTCTTC. Protein sequence: CASSPTSASSYNEQFF.

This clone has a handful of counts. In DNA form, the CDR3 reads TGTGCCAGCAGTTACGGTGGGGGCGCTAGAAACAATGAGCAGTTCTTC. Its protein is CASSYGGGARNNEQFF. The chain has TRBV6-5 and TRBJ2-1, with D tentatively TRBD1 (6 bases). The germline V gene has CDR1 MNHEY and CDR2 SVGAGI. Trimming pared 2 bases from V and 5 bases from J, leaving 16 bases between. CDR3 length: 16 amino acids.

The rearrangement uses TRBV27 and TRBJ1-1, with D unresolved. Between the trimmed V and J ends, which lost 3 bases and 2 bases, there was a span of 10 bases. The CDR3 is 14 residues long. Looked up from germline, CDR1 is MNHEY and CDR2 is SMNVEV (reference sequence). The CDR3 sequence is CASSFADPNTEAFF. CDR3 DNA: TGTGCCAGCAGTTTTGCTGACCCTAACACTGAAGCTTTCTTT.

The chain links TRBV2 to TRBJ2-7, with D perhaps TRBD2 (6 bases). CDR3 length equals 15 residues. V was trimmed by 5 bases and J by 2 bases, leaving 16 bases between them. Germline lookup yields CDR1 SNHLY and CDR2 FYNNEI. CDR3 protein: CASSNNLAPAYEQYF. The CDR3 DNA follows: TGTGCCAGCAGTAATAATCTAGCGCCTGCCTACGAGCAGTACTTC.

This clone was seen a few times. This chain links TRBV7-2 with TRBJ1-5; 10 nucleotides line up with TRBD1. The CDR3 consists of 16 residues. V dropped 4 bases and J dropped 6; count of bases not matched to a gene: 9. Germline V CDR1 and CDR2: SGHTA, FQGNSA. The CDR3 region is CASSSGNRDRGQPQHF. CDR3 sequence (DNA): TGTGCCAGCAGCTCGGGCAACCGGGACAGGGGTCAGCCCCAGCATTTT.

The V and J genes are TRBV3-1 (or the pseudogene TRBV3-2) and TRBJ1-5; D unclear. The ends were cut back, 4 bases at V and 2 bases at J, with 12 bases in the middle. The germline CDR1 and CDR2 sequences are LGHDT and YNNKEL (reference sequence). This CDR3 is 15 amino acids long. Written as DNA, the CDR3 is TGTGCCAGCAGCCCCCAGGTTGGTGGCAATCAGCCCCAGCATTTT. This translates into CASSPQVGGNQPQHF.

The rearrangement uses TRBV12-3 or TRBV12-4 and TRBJ2-5, with D uncertain. The CDR3 is made up of 12 amino acids. Trimming removed 4 bases from V and 5 bases from J, with 8 bases in between. The CDR3 DNA reads as TGTGCCAGCAGTTCGAATAGGGAGACCCAGTACTTC. It translates to CASSSNRETQYF.

V and J are TRBV6-5 and TRBJ2-3; D may be TRBD2 (6 bases). CDR1 MNHEY and CDR2 SVGAGI come from the germline V gene. Deletions cut 2 bases from V and 6 bases from J, with 9 bases between. The CDR3 consists of 13 residues. CDR3 residues: CASSYTRGDTQYF. The CDR3 nucleotides read TGTGCCAGCAGTTACACCCGGGGGGATACGCAGTATTTT.